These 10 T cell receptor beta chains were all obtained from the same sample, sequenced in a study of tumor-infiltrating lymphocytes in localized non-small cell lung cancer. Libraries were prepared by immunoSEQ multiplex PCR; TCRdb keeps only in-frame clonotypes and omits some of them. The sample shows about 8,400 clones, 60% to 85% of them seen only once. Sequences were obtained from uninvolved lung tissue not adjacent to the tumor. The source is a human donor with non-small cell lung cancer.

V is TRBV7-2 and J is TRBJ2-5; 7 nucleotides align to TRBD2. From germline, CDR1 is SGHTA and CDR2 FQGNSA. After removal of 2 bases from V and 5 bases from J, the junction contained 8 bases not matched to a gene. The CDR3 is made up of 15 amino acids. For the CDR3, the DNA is TGTGCCAGCAGCTTACGTCACGGGGGGTGGGAGACCCAGTACTTC. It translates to CASSLRHGGWETQYF.

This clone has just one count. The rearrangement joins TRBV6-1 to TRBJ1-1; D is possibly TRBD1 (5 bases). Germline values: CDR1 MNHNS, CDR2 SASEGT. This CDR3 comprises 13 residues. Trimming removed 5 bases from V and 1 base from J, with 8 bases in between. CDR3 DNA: TGTGCCAGCAGTCTAGACAGGAACACTGAAGCTTTCTTT. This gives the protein CASSLDRNTEAFF.

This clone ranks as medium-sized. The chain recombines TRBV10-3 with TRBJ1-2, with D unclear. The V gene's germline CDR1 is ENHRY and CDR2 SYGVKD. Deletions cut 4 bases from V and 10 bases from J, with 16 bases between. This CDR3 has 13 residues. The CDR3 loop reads CAISVPDGVVYTF. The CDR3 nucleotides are TGTGCCATCAGTGTCCCGGACGGTGTCGTCTACACCTTC.

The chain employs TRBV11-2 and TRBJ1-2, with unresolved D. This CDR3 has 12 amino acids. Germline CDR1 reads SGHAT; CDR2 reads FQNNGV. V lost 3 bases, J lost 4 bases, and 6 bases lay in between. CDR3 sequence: CASSFEGYGYTF. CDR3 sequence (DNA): TGTGCCAGCAGCTTCGAGGGCTATGGCTACACCTTC. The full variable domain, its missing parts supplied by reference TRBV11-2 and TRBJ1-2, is EAGVAQSPRYKIIEKRQSVAFWCNPISGHATLYWYQQILGQGPKLLIQFQNNGVVDDSQLPKDRFSAERLKGVDSTLKIQPAKLEDSAVYLCASSFEGYGYTFGSGTRLTVV.

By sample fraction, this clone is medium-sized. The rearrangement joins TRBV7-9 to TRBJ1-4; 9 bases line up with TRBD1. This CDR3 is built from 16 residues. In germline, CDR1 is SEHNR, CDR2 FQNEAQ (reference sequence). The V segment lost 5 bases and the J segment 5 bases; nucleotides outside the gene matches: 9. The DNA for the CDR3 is TGTGCCAGCAGCCTACTAGGGGACAGGGAGAATGAAAAACTGTTTTTT. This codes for CASSLLGDRENEKLFF.

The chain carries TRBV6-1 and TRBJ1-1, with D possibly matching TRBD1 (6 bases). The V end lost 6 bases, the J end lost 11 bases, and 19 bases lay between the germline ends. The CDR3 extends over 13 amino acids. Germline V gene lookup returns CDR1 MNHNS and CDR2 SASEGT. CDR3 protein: CASSQGGRWFAFF. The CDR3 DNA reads TGTGCCAGCAGCCAAGGGGGGCGCTGGTTCGCTTTCTTT.

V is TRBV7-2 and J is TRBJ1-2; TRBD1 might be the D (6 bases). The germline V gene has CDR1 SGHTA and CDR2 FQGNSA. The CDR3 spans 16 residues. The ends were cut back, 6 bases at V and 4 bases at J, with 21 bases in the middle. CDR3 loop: CASSLGARTGLYGYTF. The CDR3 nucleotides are TGTGCCAGCAGTCTAGGGGCAAGAACAGGGCTCTATGGCTACACCTTC.

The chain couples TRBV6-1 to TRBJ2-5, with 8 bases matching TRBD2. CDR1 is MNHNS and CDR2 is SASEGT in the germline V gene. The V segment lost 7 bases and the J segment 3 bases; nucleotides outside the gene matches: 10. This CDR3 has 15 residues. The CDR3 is CASNGAGGREETQYF. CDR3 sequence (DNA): TGTGCCAGCAACGGGGCGGGAGGACGGGAAGAGACCCAGTACTTC.

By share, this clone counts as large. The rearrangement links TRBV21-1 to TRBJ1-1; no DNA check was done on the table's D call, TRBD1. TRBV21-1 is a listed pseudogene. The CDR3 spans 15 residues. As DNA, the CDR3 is TGTGCCAGCAGCTACAGGGGGCCTCAACCGCCAGAAGCTTTCTTT. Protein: CASSYRGPQPPEAFF.

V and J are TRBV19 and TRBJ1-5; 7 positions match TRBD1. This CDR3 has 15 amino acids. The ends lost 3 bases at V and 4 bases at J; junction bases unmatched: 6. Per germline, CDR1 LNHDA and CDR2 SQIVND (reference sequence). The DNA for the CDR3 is TGTGCCAGTAGTATCAACCAGGGGGGGAATCAGCCCCAGCATTTT. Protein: CASSINQGGNQPQHF. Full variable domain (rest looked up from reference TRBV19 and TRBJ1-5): DGGITQSPKYLFRKEGQNVTLSCEQNLNHDAMYWYRQDPGQGLRLIYYSQIVNDFQKGDIAEGYSVSREKKESFPLTVTSAQKNPTAFYLCASSINQGGNQPQHFGDGTRLSIL.